The source of this T cell receptor beta chain is a study of blood T cell repertoires in COVID-19. Study overall: The samples span acute and convalescent COVID-19 from the United States, Italy and Spain. In each case, the material was cDNA or gDNA derived from T cells, B-cell-depleted T cells, or PBMCs.

Germline assignment: CDR1 SGHRS and CDR2 YFSETQ. V lost 4 bases and J lost 0, with 10 bases in between. CDR3 size: 14 residues. Methods used by the authors: Reference gene primer amplification in the assay estimated nucleated cell counts. The protocol was immunoSEQ multiplex PCR, while the TCRdb copy is restricted to in-frame clones and leaves out a portion. From that table come the V and J calls and clone size; the DNA was used to work out D and trimming. The sample yields more than 85,000 clones, about 86% seen once. Sequencing input: peripheral blood. This chain connects TRBV5-1 to TRBJ2-5; the D gene is possibly TRBD1 (6 bases). The TCR sequence derives from a man aged 80 or over with acute or convalescent COVID-19. CDR3 sequence (DNA): TGCGCCAGCAGCCTAGGACAGTACCAAGAGACCCAGTACTTC. This codes for CASSLGQYQETQYF.